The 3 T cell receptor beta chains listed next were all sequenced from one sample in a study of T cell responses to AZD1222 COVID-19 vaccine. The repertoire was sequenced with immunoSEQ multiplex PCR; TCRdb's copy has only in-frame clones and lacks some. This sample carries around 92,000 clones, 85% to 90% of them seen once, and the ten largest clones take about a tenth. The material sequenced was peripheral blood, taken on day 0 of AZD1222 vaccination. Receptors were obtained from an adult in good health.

DNA of the CDR3: TGTGCCAGCAGTTTATTCGGGACAGCTGCCAGGCAGCCCCAGCATTTT. It is translated as CASSLFGTAARQPQHF. The V and J genes are TRBV28 and TRBJ1-5, with 7 bases lining up with TRBD1. Trimming at V came to 1 base and at J to 7 bases, leaving 10 bases not matched to a gene. The CDR3 extends over 16 amino acids. From germline, CDR1 is MDHEN and CDR2 SYDVKM.

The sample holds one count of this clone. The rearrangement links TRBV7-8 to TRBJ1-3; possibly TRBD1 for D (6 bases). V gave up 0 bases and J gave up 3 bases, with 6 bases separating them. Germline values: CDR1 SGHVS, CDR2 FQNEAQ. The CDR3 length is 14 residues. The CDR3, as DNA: TGTGCCAGCAGCTTAGCAGGGGGTGGAAACACCATATATTTT. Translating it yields CASSLAGGGNTIYF.

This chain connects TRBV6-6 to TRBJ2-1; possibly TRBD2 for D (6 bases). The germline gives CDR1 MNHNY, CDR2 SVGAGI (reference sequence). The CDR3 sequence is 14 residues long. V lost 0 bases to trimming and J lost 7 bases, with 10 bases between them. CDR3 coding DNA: TGTGCCAGCAGTTACTCCGGAGGGTTAAATGAGCAGTTCTTC. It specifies CASSYSGGLNEQFF.